The 24 T cell receptor beta chains presented below share a single source sample, sequenced in a study of cytomegalovirus exposure and HLA in healthy donors. 60 Vbeta and 13 Jbeta primers were used in PCR. Only in-frame clones appear in the TCRdb table, and some are missing; sequencing was by immunoSEQ multiplex PCR. The table has more than 140,000 clones, about 80% seen once. Sequences were obtained from PBMCs. The receptor source for this set is a middle-aged woman in good health and CMV-seronegative.

The chain links TRBV11-2 to TRBJ1-1; D gene uncertain. V lost 0 bases and J lost 0, with 8 bases in between. Germline V gene lookup returns CDR1 SGHAT and CDR2 FQNNGV. CDR3 length equals 15 residues. CDR3 loop: CASSLDFAVNTEAFF. The CDR3 nucleotides are TGTGCCAGCAGCTTAGATTTCGCGGTGAACACTGAAGCTTTCTTT. Together with reference TRBV11-2 and TRBJ1-1, the CDR3 gives the full variable domain: EAGVAQSPRYKIIEKRQSVAFWCNPISGHATLYWYQQILGQGPKLLIQFQNNGVVDDSQLPKDRFSAERLKGVDSTLKIQPAKLEDSAVYLCASSLDFAVNTEAFFGQGTRLTVV.

The chain combines TRBV9 with TRBJ1-1, with 8 bases aligning to TRBD1. After removal of 3 bases from V and 6 bases from J, the junction contained 7 bases not matched to a gene. Per germline, CDR1 SGDLS and CDR2 YYNGEE. This CDR3 region has 14 residues. This chain's CDR3 is CASSAQGVSAEAFF. In DNA form, the CDR3 reads TGTGCCAGCAGCGCACAGGGGGTTTCGGCTGAAGCTTTCTTT.

In its sample, this clone was seen once. J is TRBJ1-5 and V is TRBV7-2; TRBD1 aligns across 8 bases. This CDR3 spans 15 amino acids. Germline values: CDR1 SGHTA, CDR2 FQGNSA. The V segment lost 3 bases and the J segment 6 bases; nucleotides outside the gene matches: 7. CDR3 in DNA: TGTGCCAGCAGCTTGCAGGGGGCGGGTGGTCAGCCCCAGCATTTT. It encodes CASSLQGAGGQPQHF.

This chain uses TRBV6-1 with TRBJ2-7; TRBD2 might be the D (6 bases). This CDR3 spans 17 amino acids. Germline-derived CDR1 and CDR2 are MNHNS and SASEGT. Trimming removed 2 bases from V and 1 base from J, with 18 bases in between. DNA for the CDR3: TGTGCCAGCAGTGAACGGGGAGGTAACCTCTTGTCCTACGAGCAGTACTTC. Its translation is CASSERGGNLLSYEQYF.

The gene calls are TRBV7-9 and TRBJ2-7, with D possibly TRBD2 on 5 matching bases. Germline lookup yields CDR1 SEHNR and CDR2 FQNEAQ (reference sequence). The CDR3 covers 13 residues. V dropped 5 bases and J dropped 2 bases, with 10 bases sitting between them. CDR3 in amino acids: CASSHQEAYEQYF. DNA for the CDR3: TGTGCCAGCAGCCATCAGGAGGCCTACGAGCAGTACTTC.

With regard to this clone: One junction end does not reproduce the germline sequence, and a read error may be involved. The J gene is TRBJ2-3, the V gene TRBV7-7; 11 bases align to TRBD2. Germline CDR1 is SSHAT and CDR2 is FNYEAQ (reference sequence). The CDR3 loop spans 18 amino acids. The CDR3 region has the DNA TGTGCTAGCAGCTTAGGCCGTAGCGGGAGGGCTAGGGCAGATACGCAGTATTTT. This encodes CASSLGRSGRARADTQYF.

The V gene is TRBV27, the J gene TRBJ1-5, with D perhaps TRBD1 (5 bases). The CDR3 totals 13 residues. The germline V gene encodes CDR1 MNHEY and CDR2 SMNVEV (reference sequence). V was pared by 5 bases and J by 7 bases, with 12 bases between. DNA of the CDR3: TGTGCCAGCAGTAGAACCGGGGGGCAGCCCCAGCATTTT. It translates to CASSRTGGQPQHF.

Regarding this clone: Its ends do not fully match the called genes, so a read error is possible. The chain links TRBV7-9 to TRBJ2-7; no firm D call. The CDR3 consists of 12 residues. Germline CDR1 SEHNR, CDR2 FQNEAQ (reference sequence). CDR3 nucleotide sequence: TGTTCCAGCAGCTTAGACATCTACGAGCAGTACTTC. Translating it yields CSSSLDIYEQYF. Based on the CDR3 plus reference TRBV7-9 and TRBJ2-7, the full variable domain is DTGVSQNPRHKITKRGQNVTFRCDPISEHNRLYWYRQTLGQGPEFLTYFQNEAQLEKSRLLSDRFSAERPKGSFSTLEIQRTEQGDSAMYLCSSSLDIYEQYFGPGTRLTVT.

The chain is built from TRBV28 and TRBJ2-2, with D maybe TRBD1 (5 bases). This CDR3 region has 14 residues. Germline CDR1 MDHEN, CDR2 SYDVKM. Trimming took off 5 bases at V and 3 bases at J, with 10 bases between the two ends. The CDR3: CASSIRQYTGELFF. The CDR3 nucleotides read TGTGCCAGCAGTATCCGACAGTACACCGGGGAGCTGTTTTTT. The variable domain in full, completed from reference TRBV28 and TRBJ2-2, reads DVKVTQSSRYLVKRTGEKVFLECVQDMDHENMFWYRQDPGLGLRLIYFSYDVKMKEKGDIPEGYSVSREKKERFSLILESASTNQTSMYLCASSIRQYTGELFFGEGSRLTVL.

The chain joins TRBV7-2 to TRBJ2-4; 7 bases are a match to TRBD1. V trimming: 1 base; J trimming: 2 bases; junction bases outside the gene matches: 5. CDR1 and CDR2 from the germline V gene are SGHTA and FQGNSA. The length of the CDR3 is 16 residues. This CDR3 reads CASSLELQGTKNIQYF. The CDR3 DNA sequence: TGTGCCAGCAGCTTAGAGTTACAGGGGACCAAAAACATTCAGTACTTC.

This sequence joins TRBV28 and TRBJ1-5, with D perhaps matching TRBD1 (6 bases). V lost 2 bases, J lost 6 bases, and 11 bases lay in between. The V gene's germline CDR1 is MDHEN and CDR2 SYDVKM. This CDR3 is built from 14 residues. CDR3 residues: CASSLVGAVQPQHF. CDR3 bases: TGTGCCAGCAGTTTAGTGGGGGCTGTTCAGCCCCAGCATTTT.

The J gene is TRBJ2-3, the V gene TRBV5-6, with 14 bases identical to TRBD2. Trimming cost V 3 bases and J 6 bases; bases outside gene matches: 3. The CDR3 spans 15 residues. Germline values: CDR1 SGHDT, CDR2 YYEEEE. The CDR3 sequence is CASSSGTSGSDTQYF. As DNA, the CDR3 is TGTGCCAGCAGCTCCGGGACTAGCGGGAGCGATACGCAGTATTTT. Full variable domain (rest looked up from reference TRBV5-6 and TRBJ2-3): DAGVTQSPTHLIKTRGQQVTLRCSPKSGHDTVSWYQQALGQGPQFIFQYYEEEERQRGNFPDRFSGHQFPNYSSELNVNALLLGDSALYLCASSSGTSGSDTQYFGPGTRLTVL.

The gene calls are TRBV27 and TRBJ1-5; D unresolved. The CDR3 length is 12 residues. Trimming took off 5 bases at V and 4 bases at J, with 6 bases between the two ends. The V gene's germline CDR1 is MNHEY and CDR2 SMNVEV (reference sequence). The CDR3 DNA sequence: TGTGCCAGCAGTCCCTTAAATCAGCCCCAGCATTTT. This translates into CASSPLNQPQHF.

This clone was recorded only once. The genes are TRBV28 and TRBJ1-4; possible D gene TRBD1, 5 bases. This CDR3 spans 18 amino acids. Germline V CDR1 and CDR2: MDHEN, SYDVKM. V was pared by 7 bases and J by 3 bases, with 24 bases between. CDR3: CASNGDPRLWGANEKLFF. CDR3 in DNA: TGTGCCAGCAATGGGGATCCTCGGTTGTGGGGGGCTAATGAAAAACTGTTTTTT.

V usage is TRBV7-8 and J usage is TRBJ1-6; D might be TRBD1 (6 bases). Germline V gene data show CDR1 as SGHVS and CDR2 as FQNEAQ. Trimming stripped 6 bases from V and 11 bases from J, with 17 bases between. This CDR3 is 14 amino acids long. Here the CDR3 reads CASREYRAVTPLHF. CDR3 DNA: TGTGCCAGCAGGGAATACAGGGCCGTGACACCCCTCCACTTT.

This chain joins TRBV4-1 and TRBJ2-7, with a weak D call TRBD1 (5 bases). Germline assignment: CDR1 MGHRA and CDR2 YSYEKL. Trimming took 4 bases from V and 1 from J, leaving 11 bases between them. The CDR3 runs to 14 residues. DNA of the CDR3: TGCGCCAGCAGCCCTAGGACAAATTCCTACGAGCAGTACTTC. Protein sequence: CASSPRTNSYEQYF.

This chain connects TRBV2 to TRBJ1-2; 9 bases fit TRBD1. J gave up 8 bases and V 6 bases, and 7 bases lay outside the gene matches. This CDR3 contains 13 residues. Germline V gene lookup returns CDR1 SNHLY and CDR2 FYNNEI. Here the CDR3 reads CASSLTGGEGYTF. The CDR3 region has the DNA TGTGCCAGCAGCTTGACAGGGGGAGAGGGCTACACCTTC. Complete variable domain (other parts from reference TRBV2 and TRBJ1-2): EPEVTQTPSHQVTQMGQEVILRCVPISNHLYFYWYRQILGQKVEFLVSFYNNEISEKSEIFDDQFSVERPDGSNFTLKIRSTKLEDSAMYFCASSLTGGEGYTFGSGTRLTVV.

The chain has TRBV5-5 and TRBJ2-7; 12 bases fit TRBD1. J gave up 3 bases and V 0 bases, and 4 bases lay outside the gene matches. CDR1 is SGHKS and CDR2 is YYEKEE in the germline V gene (reference sequence). CDR3 length equals 16 residues. CDR3 residues: CASSLGGQGASYEQYF. DNA for the CDR3: TGTGCCAGCAGCTTGGGGGGACAGGGGGCCAGCTACGAGCAGTACTTC.

This clone was seen once. The chain joins TRBV7-2 to TRBJ2-3; D is possibly TRBD2 (6 bases). The CDR3 loop spans 15 amino acids. V lost 1 base and J 1 base, leaving 9 bases between the germline ends. Germline loops: CDR1 SGHTA, CDR2 FQGNSA. CDR3 sequence reads: CASSLVSSGTDTQYF. The DNA for the CDR3 is TGTGCCAGCAGCTTAGTTTCTAGCGGCACAGATACGCAGTATTTT.

J is TRBJ1-5 and V is TRBV6-5; a possible D gene is TRBD1 (5 bases). The germline CDR1 and CDR2 sequences are MNHEY and SVGAGI. The CDR3 length is 15 residues. The V end lost 4 bases, the J end lost 2 bases, and 12 bases lay between the germline ends. CDR3 loop: CASSSAGHRNQPQHF. The CDR3 nucleotides are TGTGCCAGCAGTTCCGCTGGACATCGCAATCAGCCCCAGCATTTT.

This chain uses TRBV27 with TRBJ2-5; 11 bases map to TRBD2. Unmatched junction bases numbered 1, after V lost 3 bases and J lost 4 bases. In germline, CDR1 is MNHEY, CDR2 SMNVEV (reference sequence). The CDR3 has 14 amino acids. This chain's CDR3 is CASSFGLAGETQYF. Here the CDR3 DNA reads TGTGCCAGCAGTTTTGGACTAGCGGGAGAGACCCAGTACTTC.

The chain uses TRBV4-1 and TRBJ2-1; TRBD2 might be the D (6 bases). CDR1 and CDR2 (germline): MGHRA, YSYEKL. The CDR3 covers 15 residues. Trimming stripped 0 bases from V and 3 bases from J, with 9 bases between. CDR3 DNA: TGCGCCAGCAGCCAAGAGACTAGTAGCTACAATGAGCAGTTCTTC. Its protein product is CASSQETSSYNEQFF.

This sequence joins TRBV27 and TRBJ1-2, with D uncertain. The CDR3 has 16 amino acids. The germline CDR1 and CDR2 sequences are MNHEY and SMNVEV (reference sequence). With 2 bases removed from V and 2 bases from J, the gap between germline ends came to 15 bases. The CDR3 here is CASSLNNPPRNYGYTF. The CDR3 DNA sequence: TGTGCCAGCAGTTTAAACAACCCCCCCAGAAACTATGGCTACACCTTC.

In this sample, this clone turned up once. A junction end diverges from the germline sequence, so it may reflect a read error. Written as DNA, the CDR3 is TGTTCCAGCAGCTTACCCCCCGACAGGGCCTTCTCCTACGAGCAGTACTTC. Encoded protein: CSSSLPPDRAFSYEQYF. The rearrangement links TRBV7-9 to TRBJ2-7; 7 bases are a match to TRBD1. The CDR3 is made up of 17 amino acids. Germline V gene sequence: CDR1 SEHNR, CDR2 FQNEAQ (reference sequence).